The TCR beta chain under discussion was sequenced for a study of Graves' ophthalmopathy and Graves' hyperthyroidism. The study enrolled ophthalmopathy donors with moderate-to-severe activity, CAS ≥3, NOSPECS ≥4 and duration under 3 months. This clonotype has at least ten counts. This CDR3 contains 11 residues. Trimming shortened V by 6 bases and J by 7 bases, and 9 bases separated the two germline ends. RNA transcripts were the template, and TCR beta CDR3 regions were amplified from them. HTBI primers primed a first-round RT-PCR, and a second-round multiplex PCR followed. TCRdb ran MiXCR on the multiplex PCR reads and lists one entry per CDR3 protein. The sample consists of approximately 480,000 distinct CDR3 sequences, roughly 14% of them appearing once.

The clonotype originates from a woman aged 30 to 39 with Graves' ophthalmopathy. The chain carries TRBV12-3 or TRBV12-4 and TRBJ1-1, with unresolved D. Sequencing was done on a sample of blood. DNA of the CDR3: TGTGCCAGCAGCCGGATAAGTGAAGCTTTCTTT. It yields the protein CASSRISEAFF.